This T cell receptor beta chain comes out of a study of cytomegalovirus exposure and HLA in healthy donors. PCR primers comprised 60 Vbeta and 13 Jbeta primers. Repertoires were generated with immunoSEQ multiplex PCR, while TCRdb's copy carries only in-frame clones and drops some. The table lists about 160,000 clones, around 85% of them singletons, with 1% in the top ten. Study observations and caveats: Being productive about 87% or about 30% of the time was typical of most TCR beta V segments in an earlier analysis.

Germline CDR1 and CDR2: MNHEY and SMNVEV (reference sequence). CDR3 length: 14 amino acids. Trimming pared 3 bases from V and 0 bases from J, leaving 8 bases between. As concerns this clone: The antigen is undetermined.

Sequencing was done on a sample of PBMCs. The origin of this receptor is a boy under 10 years old in good health and CMV-seronegative. This chain links TRBV27 with TRBJ1-1; a weak D match, TRBD1 (5 bases). In nucleotides, the CDR3 is TGTGCCAGCAGTTTGCAGGGATTGAACACTGAAGCTTTCTTT. It specifies CASSLQGLNTEAFF.